This is a list of T cell receptor beta chains from one sample in a study of cytomegalovirus exposure and HLA in healthy donors. The assay was immunoSEQ multiplex PCR, and TCRdb's table has in-frame clones only and misses some. There are 110,000 to 150,000 clones in the sample; almost 80% occur only once, and roughly 1% lies in the top ten. Specimen: PBMCs. The receptors stem from a man aged 18 to 29 in good health and CMV-seronegative. Each CDR3 is given with its conserved first and last residue. D genes are given only for firm matches. Some rows have no size entry. The others give once, few or many, or a class for an expanded clone.

>TRBJ1-2|.|few|TRBV5-6
CASSLTGSGYTF
TGTGCCAGCAGCTTAACAGGGAGTGGCTACACCTTC
>TRBJ1-3|TRBD1|.|TRBV30
CAWSGQGAVSGNTIYF
TGTGCCTGGAGTGGGCAGGGGGCAGTCTCTGGAAACACCATATATTTT
>TRBJ1-2|TRBD1|.|TRBV30
CAWSVSVGGGTYGYTF
TGTGCCTGGAGTGTATCCGTCGGAGGGGGCACATATGGCTACACCTTC
>TRBJ1-2|.|once|TRBV5-6
CASSSRSLGPTF
TGTGCCAGCAGTTCCCGGTCGCTTGGGCCCACCTTC
>TRBJ1-1|.|once|TRBV7-6
CASSVPGNTEAFF
TGTGCCAGCAGCGTACCAGGGAACACTGAAGCTTTCTTT
>TRBJ1-3|.|.|TRBV7-9
CASTPLGGAGNAIYF
TGTGCCAGCACCCCGTTGGGAGGGGCTGGAAACGCCATATATTTT
>TRBJ2-7|.|few|TRBV7-9
CASSSHHSPTYEQYF
TGTGCCAGCAGCTCTCACCATTCCCCTACCTACGAGCAGTACTTC
>TRBJ1-6|.|.|TRBV6-6
CASSLSNDSPLHF
TGTGCCAGCAGCCTATCCAATGATTCACCCCTCCACTTT
>TRBJ2-3|.|.|TRBV6-5
CASSYVRSTFTDTQYF
TGTGCCAGCAGTTATGTAAGAAGTACATTCACAGATACGCAGTATTTT
>TRBJ1-2|.|.|TRBV18
CASSRAGLANYGYTF
TGTGCCAGCTCACGTGCGGGTCTAGCTAACTATGGCTACACCTTC
>TRBJ2-2|.|once|TRBV4-3
CASSHGPGELFF
TGCGCCAGCAGCCATGGCCCCGGGGAGCTGTTTTTT
>TRBJ1-4|TRBD1|.|TRBV5-6
CASSYLTGRFATNEKLFF
TGTGCCAGCAGCTACCTGACAGGGAGATTCGCAACTAATGAAAAACTGTTTTTT
>TRBJ1-4|.|few|TRBV4-2
CASSQELRGSEKLFF
TGTGCCAGCAGCCAAGAACTGAGAGGGAGTGAAAAACTGTTTTTT
>TRBJ1-1|TRBD1|.|TRBV2
CASSLTGGGTEAFF
TGTGCCAGCAGTCTGACAGGGGGAGGCACTGAAGCTTTCTTT
>TRBJ2-5|TRBD1|few|TRBV11-2
CASSFTGVETQYF
TGTGCCAGCAGCTTTACAGGGGTGGAGACCCAGTACTTC
>TRBJ2-6|.|.|TRBV4-3
CASSQESYGFGANVLTF
TGCGCCAGCAGCCAAGAGTCATACGGGTTTGGGGCCAACGTCCTGACTTTC
>TRBJ1-2|.|.|TRBV5-8
CASSLPGNYGYTF
TGTGCCAGCAGCCTCCCCGGGAACTATGGCTACACCTTC
>TRBJ2-2|TRBD1|.|TRBV18
CASSAYGQGGRELFF
TGTGCCAGCTCAGCGTATGGACAGGGGGGCCGGGAGCTGTTTTTT
>TRBJ1-1|.|few|TRBV6-1
CASSLTGLNTEAFF
TGTGCCAGCAGCCTGACAGGCCTTAACACTGAAGCTTTCTTT
>TRBJ1-3|.|few|TRBV20-1
CSAKQGNTIYF
TGCAGTGCCAAACAAGGAAACACCATATATTTT
>TRBJ1-1|.|once|TRBV5-4
CASSIRDKSMNTEAFF
TGTGCCAGCAGCATCCGGGACAAAAGTATGAACACTGAAGCTTTCTTT
>TRBJ2-5|.|.|TRBV15
CATSGRYQETQYF
TGTGCCACCAGCGGCCGATACCAAGAGACCCAGTACTTC
>TRBJ2-7|.|.|TRBV7-9
CASSSRLYEQYF
TGTGCCAGCAGCTCGCGGCTCTACGAGCAGTACTTC
>TRBJ2-5|.|.|TRBV5-5
CASGQTGLEETQYF
TGTGCCAGCGGACAGACAGGATTGGAGGAGACCCAGTACTTC
>TRBJ2-7|.|once|TRBV10-3
CAIKSARESYEQYF
TGTGCCATCAAATCGGCCAGGGAAAGCTACGAGCAGTACTTC
>TRBJ2-7|.|.|TRBV7-9
CASSLGSRGGYEQYF
TGTGCCAGCAGCTTAGGGTCACGGGGAGGCTACGAGCAGTACTTC
>TRBJ1-4|.|.|TRBV21-1
CASTSVKLFF
TGTGCCAGCACCTCCGTCAAACTGTTTTTT
>TRBJ1-6|.|.|TRBV6-5
CASSYEEPGLNSPLHF
TGTGCCAGCAGTTACGAGGAACCAGGGCTTAATTCACCCCTCCACTTT
>TRBJ1-2|.|.|TRBV14
CASSQGTLYGYTF
TGTGCCAGCAGCCAGGGGACACTCTATGGCTACACCTTC
>TRBJ2-2|.|.|TRBV5-6
CASSTTLDRTNTGELFF
TGTGCCAGCAGCACAACCCTTGACAGGACGAACACCGGGGAGCTGTTTTTT
>TRBJ2-7|TRBD1|.|TRBV5-6
CASSLANRGSEQYF
TGTGCCAGCAGCTTGGCCAACAGGGGAAGCGAGCAGTACTTC
>TRBJ2-7|.|once|TRBV5-1
CASSSPTGTLFYEQYF
TGCGCCAGCAGCTCCCCCACCGGGACACTCTTCTACGAGCAGTACTTC
>TRBJ1-2|.|.|TRBV6-5
CASSPVRRTNYGYTF
TGTGCCAGCAGTCCGGTCCGGAGAACTAACTATGGCTACACCTTC
>TRBJ1-2|.|.|TRBV4-3
CASSQDGLWGYTF
TGCGCCAGCAGCCAAGATGGGCTTTGGGGCTACACCTTC
>TRBJ2-3|.|once|TRBV9
CASSTWTDTDTQYF
TGTGCCAGCAGCACTTGGACAGACACAGATACGCAGTATTTT
>TRBJ1-3|.|.|TRBV7-2
CASRLDSGNTIYF
TGTGCCAGCCGTCTAGACTCTGGAAACACCATATATTTT
>TRBJ1-5|TRBD1|few|TRBV5-1
CASSLAEGQGQPQHF
TGCGCCAGCAGCTTGGCCGAGGGACAGGGGCAGCCCCAGCATTTT
>TRBJ2-2|TRBD2|.|TRBV7-9
CASLRAGDTGELFF
TGTGCCAGCTTGCGGGCGGGAGACACCGGGGAGCTGTTTTTT
>TRBJ2-5|TRBD1|.|TRBV5-1
CASSQGQGGETQYF
TGCGCCAGCAGCCAGGGACAGGGGGGGGAGACCCAGTACTTC
>TRBJ2-1|TRBD1|.|TRBV27
CASSTTGDYNEQFF
TGTGCCAGCAGTACAACAGGGGATTACAATGAGCAGTTCTTC
>TRBJ1-5|TRBD1|.|TRBV19
CASSISDRGDQPQHF
TGTGCCAGTAGTATATCGGACAGGGGGGATCAGCCCCAGCATTTT
>TRBJ1-1|.|.|TRBV7-2
CASSRGGGRFEAFF
TGTGCCAGCAGCAGAGGGGGGGGGAGGTTTGAAGCTTTCTTT
>TRBJ1-3|TRBD1|.|TRBV7-9
CASSYPPGQGLSGNTIYF
TGTGCCAGCAGCTACCCGCCGGGACAGGGGCTCTCTGGAAACACCATATATTTT
>TRBJ2-7|.|.|TRBV6-1
CASKSRGDYEQYF
TGTGCCAGCAAGAGCAGGGGGGACTACGAGCAGTACTTC
>TRBJ1-2|.|few|TRBV6-5
CAISDRGVYTF
TGTGCCATCAGTGATCGGGGTGTCTACACCTTC
>TRBJ1-5|.|.|TRBV5-1
CASSPEGSGVNQPQHF
TGCGCCAGCAGCCCCGAGGGGTCAGGGGTCAATCAGCCCCAGCATTTT
>TRBJ2-7|TRBD1|.|TRBV2
CASSEWSDRDYEQYF
TGTGCCAGCAGTGAATGGTCGGACAGGGACTACGAGCAGTACTTC
>TRBJ1-1|.|.|TRBV7-9
CASSPIGRQLTIRTEAFF
TGTGCCAGCAGCCCAATAGGTAGGCAGTTGACTATTCGCACTGAAGCTTTCTTT
>TRBJ2-7|TRBD1|.|TRBV7-8
CASSPETGFYEQYF
TGTGCCAGCAGCCCGGAGACAGGGTTCTACGAGCAGTACTTC
>TRBJ1-1|.|few|TRBV29-1
CSVETRQGLGPF
TGCAGCGTTGAGACGAGGCAGGGTCTAGGGCCCTTT
>TRBJ2-7|TRBD1|.|TRBV13
CASSFPRQGVHEQYF
TGTGCCAGCAGCTTCCCGCGACAGGGTGTCCACGAGCAGTACTTC
>TRBJ1-2|.|.|TRBV10-1
CARVVSYGYTF
TGCGCCAGGGTTGTTAGCTATGGCTACACCTTC
>TRBJ1-5|.|.|TRBV18
CASSSQGFGNQPQHF
TGTGCCAGCTCCAGTCAGGGGTTCGGCAATCAGCCCCAGCATTTT
>TRBJ1-1|.|.|TRBV5-1
CASSRGGGNTEAFF
TGCGCCAGCAGCCGAGGGGGTGGGAACACTGAAGCTTTCTTT
>TRBJ2-7|TRBD1|.|TRBV5-1
CASSPGQGPSYEQYF
TGCGCCAGCAGCCCGGGACAGGGGCCTTCCTACGAGCAGTACTTC
>TRBJ2-7|.|few|TRBV4-3
CASSQGVGRVNDEQYF
TGCGCCAGCAGCCAAGGGGTCGGCAGGGTCAACGACGAGCAGTACTTC
>TRBJ2-3|TRBD2|.|TRBV6-1
CASSQAGASTDTQYF
TGTGCCAGCAGTCAAGCGGGGGCTAGCACAGATACGCAGTATTTT
>TRBJ1-1|.|.|TRBV4-3
CASSLRGSQAAFF
TGCGCCAGCAGTTTAAGGGGCTCCCAGGCAGCTTTCTTT
>TRBJ2-3|TRBD2|.|TRBV27
CASTTGTSGFTDTQYF
TGTGCCAGCACCACGGGGACTAGCGGATTCACAGATACGCAGTATTTT